The 22 T cell receptor beta chains given below trace back to one sample, sequenced in a study of regulatory T cells in long-lasting Graves disease. Libraries of TCR beta came from iRepertoire HTBI primers plus Arm-PCR of CDR3 regions. TCRdb ran MiXCR on the multiplex PCR reads and lists one entry per CDR3 protein. Here the sample spans 400,000 to 450,000 distinct CDR3 sequences, around 17% being singletons. Regarding time point: newly diagnosed GD, antithyroid drugs for less than 3 months. Scientists built the TCR library using RNA that was extracted from PBMCs. These data also featured in a second study, about T cells in Graves' hyperthyroidism and ophthalmopathy.

This specimen consisted of peripheral blood mononuclear cells (PBMCs), obtained at new diagnosis, from a patient treated with antithyroid drugs. Every receptor here comes from a woman in her 30s with Graves disease.

V and J are TRBV19 and TRBJ2-1; TRBD2 agrees at 9 bases. V dropped 2 bases and J dropped 8; count of bases not matched to a gene: 10. CDR1 LNHDA and CDR2 SQIVND come from the germline V gene (reference sequence). This CDR3 spans 16 amino acids. In nucleotides, the CDR3 is TGTGCCAGTAGTATAAGACTAGCGGACTTAGACGATGAGCAGTTCTTC. Translated: CASSIRLADLDDEQFF. The variable domain in full, completed from reference TRBV19 and TRBJ2-1, reads DGGITQSPKYLFRKEGQNVTLSCEQNLNHDAMYWYRQDPGQGLRLIYYSQIVNDFQKGDIAEGYSVSREKKESFPLTVTSAQKNPTAFYLCASSIRLADLDDEQFFGPGTRLTVL.

This clonotype was seen ten or more times. The chain uses TRBV20-1 and TRBJ1-4; D is ambiguous. CDR1 and CDR2 (germline): DFQATT, SNEGSKA (reference sequence). The CDR3 runs 13 residues. The CDR3 DNA is TGCCTCCTCGAACAGTTGGGTAATGAAAAACTGTTTTTT. This sequence encodes CLLEQLGNEKLFF.

This clonotype was seen ten or more times. The gene calls are TRBV28 and TRBJ1-1, with 7 positions matching TRBD1. The length of the CDR3 is 14 residues. V gave up 5 bases and J gave up 0 bases; unmatched junction bases: 3. CDR1 is MDHEN and CDR2 is SYDVKM in the germline V gene. DNA for the CDR3: TGTGCCAGCAGTACAGGGGACTTGAACACTGAAGCTTTCTTT. Translated: CASSTGDLNTEAFF.

This clonotype has ten or more counts. The chain uses TRBV28 and TRBJ2-5; no firm D call. Germline V gene data show CDR1 as MDHEN and CDR2 as SYDVKM. V shed 2 bases and J shed 0 bases, with 10 bases lying between them. The CDR3 contains 15 residues. CDR3 loop: CASSLNLGDQETQYF. The CDR3 region has the DNA TGTGCCAGCAGTTTAAACTTAGGAGACCAAGAGACCCAGTACTTC.

This clonotype was observed many times. The chain combines TRBV11-2 with TRBJ1-6, with 7 positions matching TRBD1. The J segment lost 7 bases and the V segment lost 3 bases, leaving 6 bases of the junction unmatched. The CDR3 consists of 15 residues. Germline V gene lookup returns CDR1 SGHAT and CDR2 FQNNGV. DNA for the CDR3: TGTGCCAGCAGCTTCCGGACAGGAGAGAATTCACCCCTCCACTTT. It is translated as CASSFRTGENSPLHF.

This clonotype showed up just once. A read error may be the cause here, since a much bigger clone is one base away. The rearrangement uses TRBV10-2 and TRBJ2-5; D assignment may be TRBD1 or TRBD2 (6 bases each). Germline V lookup: CDR1 WSHSY, CDR2 SAAADI. The CDR3 consists of 15 residues. The V gene lost 2 bases and the J gene lost 2 bases, with 12 bases spanning the gap. CDR3 nucleotides: TGCGCCAGCAGTGAGCCGGGGGCATCTCAAGAGACCCAGTACTTC. It specifies CASSEPGASQETQYF.

As DNA, the CDR3 is TGTGCCAGCAGTTACGGGACCAAGATCCCCCTGGCCCAAAGAGGGCAGTACTTC. Residues: CASSYGTKIPLAQRGQYF. The chain is built from TRBV12-3 or TRBV12-4 and TRBJ2-7; either TRBD1 or TRBD2 may fit D (5 bases each). V dropped 4 bases and J dropped 9 bases, with 31 bases sitting between them. The CDR3 is made up of 18 amino acids.

This clonotype was seen ten or more times. The gene calls are TRBV3-1 and TRBJ2-1; D not certain. The length of the CDR3 is 14 residues. Germline values: CDR1 LGHDT, CDR2 YNNKEL (reference sequence). V was pared by 4 bases and J by 4 bases, with 11 bases between. The CDR3 reads CASSPEVGYNEQFF. The CDR3 nucleotides are TGTGCCAGCAGCCCTGAAGTGGGTTACAATGAGCAGTTCTTC.

The chain joins TRBV29-1 to TRBJ2-1; TRBD2 matches at 10 bases. CDR1 is SQVTM and CDR2 is ANQGSEA in the germline V gene. Germline trimming cut 7 bases from V and 7 bases from J; bases unmatched to any gene: 7. The CDR3 runs to 13 residues. Here the CDR3 reads CSASTSGPNEQFF. CDR3 nucleotides: TGCAGCGCCTCGACTAGCGGGCCTAATGAGCAGTTCTTC.

Many counts were recorded for this clonotype. The chain combines TRBV7-6 with TRBJ2-3; 8 bases are a match to TRBD2. The ends lost 1 base at V and 0 bases at J; junction bases unmatched: 6. The CDR3 has 17 amino acids. The V gene's germline CDR1 is SGHVS and CDR2 FNYEAQ. The CDR3 DNA sequence: TGTGCCAGCAGCTTAGAACCCAGACTAGCGAGCACAGATACGCAGTATTTT. This encodes CASSLEPRLASTDTQYF.

The chain's CDR3 is CASSRTFDRGNEQYF. In DNA form, the CDR3 reads TGTGCCAGCAGTCGTACCTTCGACAGGGGAAACGAGCAGTACTTC. J is TRBJ2-7 and V is TRBV25-1, with 8 positions matching TRBD1. The CDR3 totals 15 residues. V dropped 5 bases and J dropped 5; count of bases not matched to a gene: 11. Germline loops: CDR1 MGHDK, CDR2 SYGVNS.

This clonotype was recorded at least ten times. The chain employs TRBV20-1 and TRBJ2-1, with D possibly TRBD2 on 5 matching bases. The V end lost 5 bases, the J end lost 0 bases, and 14 bases lay between the germline ends. The CDR3 is 15 amino acids. Per germline, CDR1 DFQATT and CDR2 SNEGSKA (reference sequence). The CDR3 DNA sequence: TGCAGTGCTTGGCTCACGGGGAGCTCCTACAATGAGCAGTTCTTC. It encodes CSAWLTGSSYNEQFF.

This clonotype was observed at least ten times. The chain uses TRBV28 and TRBJ2-1; D is ambiguous. The CDR3 sequence is 17 residues long. Trimming took 2 bases from V and 7 from J, leaving 21 bases between them. The V gene's germline CDR1 is MDHEN and CDR2 SYDVKM. CDR3 loop: CASSLAPTAEHGNEQFF. CDR3 DNA: TGTGCCAGCAGTTTAGCCCCCACGGCGGAACATGGGAATGAGCAGTTCTTC.

The V call is TRBV19, the J call TRBJ1-1; D unresolved. Trimming took 7 bases from V and 0 from J, leaving 15 bases between them. CDR3 length: 15 amino acids. Germline values: CDR1 LNHDA, CDR2 SQIVND (reference sequence). The CDR3 DNA reads TGTGCCAGTAAATGGGGAGAGAGACTGAACACTGAAGCTTTCTTT. This encodes CASKWGERLNTEAFF. The full variable domain, rest sourced from reference TRBV19 and TRBJ1-1, is DGGITQSPKYLFRKEGQNVTLSCEQNLNHDAMYWYRQDPGQGLRLIYYSQIVNDFQKGDIAEGYSVSREKKESFPLTVTSAQKNPTAFYLCASKWGERLNTEAFFGQGTRLTVV.

This clonotype was detected many times. The genes are TRBV11-2 and TRBJ2-7, with no clear D. The length of the CDR3 is 12 residues. CDR1 is SGHAT, CDR2 FQNNGV, per germline. With 1 base removed from V and 7 bases from J, the gap between germline ends came to 8 bases. The CDR3 region has the DNA TGTGCCAGCAGCTTAGCGCCTGGGGAGCAGTACTTC. Amino acid sequence: CASSLAPGEQYF.

This clonotype has at least ten counts. V and J are TRBV5-1 and TRBJ1-1, with 9 bases matching TRBD1. With V trimmed by 0 bases and J by 10 bases, 7 bases remained unmatched. This CDR3 has 14 residues. Per germline, CDR1 SGHRS and CDR2 YFSETQ. CDR3 nucleotide sequence: TGCGCCAGCAGCTTGGATACAGGGGGCGGCGTAGCTTTCTTT. This sequence encodes CASSLDTGGGVAFF.

This chain links TRBV14 with TRBJ1-2; D is unresolved. The CDR3 loop spans 15 amino acids. V lost 1 base and J 8 bases, leaving 17 bases between the germline ends. The germline gives CDR1 SGHDN, CDR2 FVKESK. The CDR3 region is CASSQVRAADEGYTF. CDR3 coding DNA: TGTGCCAGCAGCCAAGTCCGGGCTGCCGATGAAGGCTACACCTTC.

This clonotype has just a few counts. The rearrangement uses TRBV6-1 and TRBJ2-7; D might be TRBD2 (5 bases). V dropped 2 bases and J dropped 2 bases, with 7 bases sitting between them. The CDR3 is 13 amino acids. Germline values: CDR1 MNHNS, CDR2 SASEGT. CDR3 sequence reads: CASSEPGTYEQYF. CDR3 in DNA: TGTGCCAGCAGTGAACCGGGGACCTACGAGCAGTACTTC.

In its sample, this clonotype was seen many times. The chain uses TRBV29-1 and TRBJ1-1; D remains ambiguous. The CDR3 contains 14 residues. Germline loops: CDR1 SQVTM, CDR2 ANQGSEA. V was shortened by 7 bases and J by 4 bases, with 19 bases between the two germline ends. The CDR3 protein is CSARKSVPGTEAFF. The CDR3 DNA reads as TGCAGCGCTAGGAAATCCGTTCCGGGCACTGAAGCTTTCTTT.

Details on this clonotype: A much larger clone lies a single base off, so this may be a read error. The chain has TRBV18 and TRBJ1-5; a weak D match, TRBD1 (5 bases). The CDR3 contains 16 residues. Trimming pared 3 bases from V and 0 bases from J, leaving 12 bases between. CDR1 and CDR2 from the germline V gene are KGHSH and LQKENI. CDR3 nucleotide sequence: TGTGCCAGCTCACCCGGCAGGGAATATAGCAATCAGCCCCAGCATTTT. Translation gives CASSPGREYSNQPQHF.

This clonotype was seen ten or more times. The V call is TRBV20-1, the J call TRBJ2-1, with 8 nucleotides matching TRBD2. This CDR3 is built from 14 residues. The J segment lost 12 bases and the V segment lost 4 bases, leaving 14 bases of the junction unmatched. Germline loops: CDR1 DFQATT, CDR2 SNEGSKA (reference sequence). The DNA for the CDR3 is TGCAGTGCTATGGGGACTAGGGGCCCTACCGCGCAGTTCTTC. This encodes CSAMGTRGPTAQFF.

This clonotype was counted a single time. In this CDR3 the conserved last residue, phenylalanine or tryptophan, is missing, so a read error is likely. The rearrangement links TRBV9 to TRBJ2-5; TRBD1 aligns across 7 bases. CDR1 is SGDLS and CDR2 is YYNGEE in the germline V gene. The V gene end was trimmed by 2 bases and the J gene end by 5 bases; junction bases not matched to a gene: 6. The CDR3 length is 14 residues. CDR3 DNA sequence: TGTGCCAGCAGCGTGAACAGGGGTTCGGAGACCCAGTACCTC. Translating gives CASSVNRGSETQYL.